This T cell receptor (beta chain) was sequenced in a study of T-cell memory formation after mild COVID-19. This clonotype appeared a few times. TCRdb itself ran the 5' RACE reads through MiXCR, one entry per CDR3 protein. The sample contains 400,000 to 500,000 distinct CDR3 sequences, over 15% of which appear only once. The CDR3 sequence is 14 residues long. Trimming stripped 2 bases from V and 0 bases from J, with 9 bases between. In germline, CDR1 is SGHRS, CDR2 YFSETQ. The TCR was taken from an adult woman who had mild COVID-19 (a few samples of this study predate the infection). Cell type and time point are not known. J is TRBJ2-7 and V is TRBV5-1; D not resolved. What was sequenced was PBMCs or a T cell subset sorted from them (not recorded which). This CDR3 reads CASSLEAVSYEQYF. CDR3 in DNA: TGCGCCAGCAGCTTAGAGGCGGTCTCCTACGAGCAGTACTTC.